This T cell receptor (beta chain) was identified during a study of CD8 T cells in ankylosing spondylitis. Construction of TCR beta libraries was performed using quantitative 5'-RACE with molecular barcodes. TCRdb ran MiXCR on the 5' RACE reads and lists one entry per CDR3 protein. This sample has about 39,000 distinct CDR3 sequences, with over 9% found just once. Study outcomes and limitations: There was a TCR beta motif, made of fewer than 10 highly homologous variants, that appeared characteristic of ankylosing spondylitis blood.

This clonotype was seen ten or more times. The antigen is not known. The CDR3 loop spans 16 amino acids. The V end was cut by 6 bases, the J end by 5 bases, with 21 bases between. CDR1 is MNHNS, CDR2 SASEGT, per germline. The sample was blood, either unsorted or a sorted T cell fraction (not recorded which). The chain uses TRBV6-1 and TRBJ2-3; D might be TRBD2 (7 bases). The receptor was derived from a male donor with ankylosing spondylitis or in good health (not recorded which). The CDR3 reads CASSASLGGPGDTQYF. CDR3 bases: TGTGCCAGCAGCGCAAGTTTGGGGGGGCCGGGAGATACGCAGTATTTT.